These T cell receptor beta chains were read from a single sample in a study of blood T cells in healthy people across ages. MiXCR, applied by TCRdb to the 5' RACE reads, yields one record per CDR3 protein. The sample shows 500,000 to 600,000 distinct CDR3 sequences, 27% of them seen only once. Sequencing was performed on blood. The receptors come from a woman in her 70s in good health. Each CDR3 is given with its conserved first and last residue. A D gene is named only where the DNA matches it firmly. Some rows have no size entry. The others give once, few or many, or a class for an expanded clone.

V gene	J gene	D gene	clone size	CDR3 protein	CDR3 DNA
TRBV5-1	TRBJ2-5	TRBD2	-	CASSFSSGGKETQYF	TGCGCCAGCAGCTTTTCTAGCGGGGGAAAAGAGACCCAGTACTTC
TRBV12-3/TRBV12-4	TRBJ2-5	TRBD2	-	CASSFAVAGETQYF	TGTGCCAGCAGTTTCGCGGTAGCGGGGGAGACCCAGTACTTC
TRBV12-3/TRBV12-4	TRBJ2-2	-	few	CASSLPTGELFF	TGTGCCAGCAGTTTACCCACCGGGGAGCTGTTTTTT
TRBV29-1	TRBJ2-1	TRBD2	-	CSVEPFSGAYNEQFF	TGCAGCGTTGAACCTTTTAGCGGGGCCTACAATGAGCAGTTCTTC
TRBV5-1	TRBJ1-2	-	few	CASSSGRYYGYTF	TGCGCCAGCAGCTCAGGCAGATACTATGGCTACACCTTC
TRBV6-4	TRBJ2-7	TRBD2	-	CASSATPGTSAGEQYF	TGTGCCAGCAGCGCTACCCCGGGGACTAGCGCGGGAGAGCAGTACTTC
TRBV6-2/TRBV6-3	TRBJ2-7	TRBD1	-	CASSYAGTGSYEQYF	TGTGCCAGCAGTTACGCCGGGACAGGCTCCTACGAGCAGTACTTC
TRBV20-1	TRBJ2-2	-	-	CSARAQGTTGELFF	TGCAGTGCTAGAGCGCAGGGAACCACCGGGGAGCTGTTTTTT
TRBV4-3	TRBJ1-4	-	-	CASSQRAGGGEKLFF	TGCGCCAGCAGCCAACGTGCGGGGGGCGGTGAAAAACTGTTTTTT
TRBV4-2	TRBJ2-7	TRBD2	few	CASRLSGGSSYEQYF	TGTGCCAGCAGACTTAGCGGGGGGAGCTCCTACGAGCAGTACTTC
TRBV28	TRBJ2-2	-	-	CASTRGGLTGELFF	TGTGCCAGCACCCGAGGCGGACTCACCGGGGAGCTGTTTTTT
TRBV7-2	TRBJ1-1	TRBD1	-	CASSNQQGAGTEAFF	TGTGCCAGCAGCAACCAACAGGGGGCCGGCACTGAAGCTTTCTTT
TRBV14	TRBJ2-5	-	few	CASSQDVGGRRTQYF	TGTGCCAGCAGCCAAGATGTGGGGGGACGGAGGACCCAGTACTTC
TRBV6-6	TRBJ1-5	TRBD1	-	CASSFGTGTHNQPQHF	TGTGCCAGCAGCTTCGGGACAGGGACTCATAATCAGCCCCAGCATTTT
TRBV27	TRBJ1-2	-	-	CASRPGGVDGYTF	TGTGCCAGCCGTCCGGGGGGTGTGGATGGCTACACCTTC
TRBV24-1	TRBJ2-5	-	-	CATSSTGTEETQYF	TGTGCCACCAGTTCGACAGGAACGGAAGAGACCCAGTACTTC
TRBV29-1	TRBJ1-2	TRBD1	once	CSVESVLDRGQNGYTF	TGCAGCGTTGAATCAGTACTGGACAGGGGGCAGAATGGCTACACCTTC